Given below is one T cell receptor beta chain in context. The antigen remains unidentified. The data stem from a study of STAT5B mutations in CD4+ large granular lymphocyte leukemia. This was a survey-level run. Profiled with immunoSEQ multiplex PCR; TCRdb holds only in-frame clones, not every one. This table has tens of thousands of clones, 81% appearing once. Findings and caveats of the study: Without putative leukemic clones, patient CD4-sorted repertoires remained more clonal than healthy CD4+ repertoires.

V dropped 5 bases and J dropped 2 bases, with 12 bases sitting between them. Germline V gives CDR1 MNHEY, CDR2 SVGAGI. CDR3 length: 14 amino acids. This chain connects TRBV6-5 to TRBJ2-5; D is ambiguous. The clonotype originates from a human donor in good health. Input material: CD4+ T cells from blood buffy coats. The chain's CDR3 is CASSTLTTQETQYF. CDR3 DNA sequence: TGTGCCAGCAGTACCCTGACAACGCAAGAGACCCAGTACTTC.